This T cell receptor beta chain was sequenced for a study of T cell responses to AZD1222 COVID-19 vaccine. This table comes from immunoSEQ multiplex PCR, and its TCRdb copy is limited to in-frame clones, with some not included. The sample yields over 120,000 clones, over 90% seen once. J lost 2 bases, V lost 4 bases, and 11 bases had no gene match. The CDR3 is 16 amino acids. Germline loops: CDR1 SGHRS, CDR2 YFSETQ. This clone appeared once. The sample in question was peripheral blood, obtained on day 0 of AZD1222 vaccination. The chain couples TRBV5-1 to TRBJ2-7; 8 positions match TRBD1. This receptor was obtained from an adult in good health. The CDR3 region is CASSVRPGQEPYEQYF. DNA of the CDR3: TGCGCCAGCAGCGTGCGACCGGGACAGGAACCCTACGAGCAGTACTTC.